This paragraph reports one T cell receptor beta chain. Its antigen is not known. Each TCR beta cDNA library carried unique molecular identifiers. When about 1 to 11 million T cells were used, they gave approximately 530,000 cDNA molecules. TCRdb fed the PCR reads into MiXCR, producing one record per CDR3 protein. The data contain roughly 700,000 distinct CDR3 sequences, about 27% of them seen just once; the ten biggest clones take up more than 0.45%. This entry is derived from a study of post-analysis software for immune sequencing data. Study as a whole: Included among the disease courses, which were recorded for the cohort, were relapsing-remitting, secondary progressive and progressive-relapsing multiple sclerosis. General study findings and limits: Five TRBV segments were more frequent in patients than controls; TRBV5-6, TRBV5-1 and TRBV20-1 belonged to this group. Those with multiple sclerosis, the patient group, showed significantly lower normalized Chao1 diversity than controls.

Germline V gives CDR1 SGHDT, CDR2 YYEEEE. J gave up 4 bases and V 1 base, and 5 bases lay outside the gene matches. This CDR3 region has 16 residues. J is TRBJ2-6 and V is TRBV5-6; 7 bases are shared with TRBD2. The sequence was collected from a girl aged 10 to 17 with multiple sclerosis. Material: blood. This chain's CDR3 is CASSLRAGAGANVLTF. The CDR3 DNA is TGTGCCAGCAGCTTGCGTGCGGGAGCAGGGGCCAACGTCCTGACTTTC.